The next 6 T cell receptor beta chains were all read from a single sample in a study of blood T cell repertoires in COVID-19. Assay: immunoSEQ multiplex PCR; the TCRdb copy retains only in-frame clones and omits some. The sample comprises 25,000 to 35,000 clones, 81% of which are singletons, and more than 15% rests with the top ten. What was sequenced was peripheral blood. The receptor source for this set is a woman aged 55-69 years with acute or convalescent COVID-19.

The chain combines TRBV3-1 (or the pseudogene TRBV3-2) with TRBJ2-2, with 7 positions matching TRBD2. With 4 bases clipped from V and 4 bases from J, the junction kept 6 bases outside the gene matches. CDR3 length equals 15 residues. Germline V lookup: CDR1 LGHDT, CDR2 YNNKEL (reference sequence). CDR3 nucleotides: TGTGCCAGCAGCCCTTCCGGGACTACCACCGGGGAGCTGTTTTTT. This gives the protein CASSPSGTTTGELFF.

V is TRBV5-4 and J is TRBJ1-1; D call uncertain. Germline CDR1 SGHNT, CDR2 YYREEE (reference sequence). V was cut by 0 bases and J by 4 bases, with 22 bases left in between. The CDR3 has 18 amino acids. The CDR3 coding sequence is TGTGCCAGCAGCTTGGGAGGCTGGACCTTACTTCGGGGCACTGAAGCTTTCTTT. Encoded protein: CASSLGGWTLLRGTEAFF.

In the case of this clone: Likely a read error: the CDR3 ends without its conserved phenylalanine or tryptophan. The DNA is omitted, as the CDR3 cannot be located on it reliably, and the CDR3 follows TCRdb's listing. The chain carries TRBV28 and TRBJ1-5; TRBD1, the table's D call, lacks a check against the DNA. Including both end residues, the CDR3 is 12 amino acids long. Germline values: CDR1 MDHEN, CDR2 SYDVKM. This chain's CDR3 is CASSFRDRDLMV.

The chain is built from TRBV29-1 and TRBJ2-3; 9 bases map to TRBD1. Germline trimming cut 5 bases from V and 3 bases from J; bases unmatched to any gene: 15. This CDR3 is 17 amino acids long. CDR1 and CDR2 from the germline V gene are SQVTM and ANQGSEA. CDR3 sequence: CSVNGGAGTGSTDTQYF. The CDR3 nucleotides are TGCAGCGTTAACGGAGGTGCTGGGACAGGGAGTACAGATACGCAGTATTTT.

The chain carries TRBV5-6 and TRBJ2-5, with a weak D call TRBD1 (6 bases). The CDR3 runs 14 residues. V lost 1 base, J lost 1 base, and 8 bases lay in between. Germline CDR1 is SGHDT and CDR2 is YYEEEE. The CDR3 nucleotides are TGTGCCAGCAGCTTGCCCAGGGGCCAAGAGACCCAGTACTTC. Translating it yields CASSLPRGQETQYF.

The V gene is TRBV27, the J gene TRBJ1-1; 8 positions match TRBD1. Germline loops: CDR1 MNHEY, CDR2 SMNVEV (reference sequence). The CDR3 is made up of 14 amino acids. V lost 8 bases to trimming and J lost 4 bases; unmatched junction nucleotides: 9. CDR3 region: CASFRTGFITEAFF. The CDR3 nucleotides read TGTGCCAGCTTCCGGACAGGGTTTATCACTGAAGCTTTCTTT.